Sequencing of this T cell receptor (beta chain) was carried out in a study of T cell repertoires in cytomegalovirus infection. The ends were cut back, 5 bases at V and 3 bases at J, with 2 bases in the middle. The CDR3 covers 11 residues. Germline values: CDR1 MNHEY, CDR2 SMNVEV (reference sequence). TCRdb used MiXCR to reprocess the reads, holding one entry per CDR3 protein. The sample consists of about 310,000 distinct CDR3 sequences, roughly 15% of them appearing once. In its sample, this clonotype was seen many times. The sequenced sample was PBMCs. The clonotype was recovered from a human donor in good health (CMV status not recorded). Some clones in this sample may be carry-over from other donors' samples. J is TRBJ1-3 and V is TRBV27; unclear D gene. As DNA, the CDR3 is TGTGCCAGCAGTGATGGAAACACCATATATTTT. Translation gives CASSDGNTIYF.